This entry lists 23 T cell receptor beta chains sequenced from one sample in a study of OX40 agonist ivuxolimab in advanced cancers. Using immunoSEQ multiplex PCR, the repertoire was profiled, and TCRdb retains in-frame clones only, with some absent. The data show roughly 68,000 clones, 85% to 90% seen once. Sequenced material: CD4+ or CD8+ T cells sorted from blood, taken in a trial of the OX40 agonist ivuxolimab. Source of these receptors: an adult with an advanced solid tumor such as melanoma, head and neck, liver or kidney cancer.

The chain uses TRBV15 and TRBJ2-7, with D perhaps matching TRBD2 (6 bases). This CDR3 contains 14 residues. Germline V gene lookup returns CDR1 LNHNV and CDR2 YYDKDF (reference sequence). V was cut by 2 bases and J by 11 bases, with 19 bases left in between. In DNA form, the CDR3 reads TGTGCCACCAGCAGAACGGGGGTCCCGTTCCCCGAGTACTTC. This encodes CATSRTGVPFPEYF. The variable domain in full, completed from reference TRBV15 and TRBJ2-7, reads DAMVIQNPRYQVTQFGKPVTLSCSQTLNHNVMYWYQQKSSQAPKLLFHYYDKDFNNEADTPDNFQSRRPNTSFCFLDIRSPGLGDTAMYLCATSRTGVPFPEYFGPGTRLTVT.

This clone was counted a single time. The chain recombines TRBV4-2 with TRBJ1-5; 7 positions match TRBD1. This CDR3 has 16 amino acids. With 1 base clipped from V and 2 bases from J, the junction kept 5 bases outside the gene matches. Germline assignment: CDR1 LGHNA and CDR2 YNFKEQ. The DNA of the CDR3 is TGTGCCAGCAGCCAAGCTCCAGGGGGAGGCAATCAGCCCCAGCATTTT. It translates to CASSQAPGGGNQPQHF.

This clone appeared a single time. The V and J genes are TRBV2 and TRBJ2-2; D unclear. CDR1 SNHLY and CDR2 FYNNEI come from the germline V gene. V was cut by 2 bases and J by 1 base, with 5 bases left in between. The CDR3 totals 14 residues. CDR3 in amino acids: CASSEQMNTGELFF. The DNA for the CDR3 is TGTGCCAGCAGTGAACAAATGAACACCGGGGAGCTGTTTTTT. Supplemented by reference TRBV2 and TRBJ2-2, the full variable domain reads EPEVTQTPSHQVTQMGQEVILRCVPISNHLYFYWYRQILGQKVEFLVSFYNNEISEKSEIFDDQFSVERPDGSNFTLKIRSTKLEDSAMYFCASSEQMNTGELFFGEGSRLTVL.

This rearrangement joins TRBV19 to TRBJ1-2; a possible D gene is TRBD1 (5 bases). V was clipped by 0 bases and J by 6 bases, with 29 bases between them. CDR1 is LNHDA and CDR2 is SQIVND in the germline V gene (reference sequence). There are 20 residues in the CDR3. In DNA form, the CDR3 reads TGTGCCAGTAGTATAGATTGGGTGAGGACAAAAACGGGAACCTCGAATGGCTACACCTTC. Its protein product is CASSIDWVRTKTGTSNGYTF.

As DNA, the CDR3 is TGTGCCAGCAGCTTAGGACTGGGGAACGATGAGCAGTTCTTC. Its translation is CASSLGLGNDEQFF. The chain employs TRBV11-2 and TRBJ2-1; D is undetermined. The CDR3 contains 14 residues. V was pared by 1 base and J by 8 bases, with 12 bases between. CDR1 SGHAT and CDR2 FQNNGV come from the germline V gene.

The chain is built from TRBV19 and TRBJ1-2; D unclear. Trimming took off 3 bases at V and 6 bases at J, with 8 bases between the two ends. CDR1 is LNHDA, CDR2 SQIVND, per germline (reference sequence). CDR3 length: 12 residues. The CDR3 is CASSMGHNGYTF. The DNA of the CDR3 is TGTGCCAGTAGTATGGGTCACAATGGCTACACCTTC.

This clone was seen a handful of times. J is TRBJ2-7 and V is TRBV7-9; TRBD1 aligns across 8 bases. The trim removed 5 bases at V and 6 bases at J, leaving 9 bases unmatched. CDR1 SEHNR and CDR2 FQNEAQ come from the germline V gene (reference sequence). The CDR3 consists of 14 residues. For the CDR3, the DNA is TGTGCCAGCAGCCTTGGGCAGGGGGCCTCCGAGCAGTACTTC. Translation: CASSLGQGASEQYF.

Comments on this clone: Additional DNA sequences in this sample encode the identical CDR3. V is TRBV19 and J is TRBJ1-1; 7 nucleotides agree with TRBD1. Germline CDR1 reads LNHDA; CDR2 reads SQIVND (reference sequence). The CDR3 runs 13 residues. The junction had 2 bases not matched to a gene; V was cut back by 3 bases and J by 4 bases. In DNA form, the CDR3 reads TGTGCCAGTAGTATTCAGGGGGGCACTGAAGCTTTCTTT. Protein sequence: CASSIQGGTEAFF.

The chain links TRBV10-2 to TRBJ1-1, with TRBD1 as a possible D gene (5 bases). This CDR3 is 13 amino acids long. Germline V gives CDR1 WSHSY, CDR2 SAAADI. V lost 6 bases and J lost 6, with 14 bases in between. As DNA, the CDR3 is TGCGCCAGCAGAGGGGACGTTATAGCTGAAGCTTTCTTT. This sequence encodes CASRGDVIAEAFF.

This rearrangement joins TRBV13 to TRBJ2-7; the match to TRBD2 covers 10 bases. J gave up 4 bases and V 0 bases, and 3 bases lay outside the gene matches. The germline gives CDR1 PRHDT, CDR2 FYEKMQ (reference sequence). This CDR3 is 15 amino acids long. CDR3 amino acids: CASSLGWTSGYEQYF. As DNA, the CDR3 is TGTGCCAGCAGCTTAGGATGGACTAGCGGTTACGAGCAGTACTTC.

J is TRBJ1-1 and V is TRBV10-3; D is perhaps TRBD1 (5 bases). CDR1 ENHRY and CDR2 SYGVKD come from the germline V gene. This CDR3 region has 14 residues. Trimming took 3 bases from V and 0 from J, leaving 8 bases between them. CDR3: CAISDRDLNTEAFF. The CDR3 bases are TGTGCCATCAGTGATAGGGACCTGAACACTGAAGCTTTCTTT.

The V call is TRBV5-1, the J call TRBJ2-5, with 7 positions matching TRBD1. The CDR3 has 14 amino acids. Germline V gene lookup returns CDR1 SGHRS and CDR2 YFSETQ. V lost 1 base to trimming and J lost 5 bases; unmatched junction nucleotides: 5. The CDR3 bases are TGCGCCAGCAGCTTGCATCCCAGGGGGGAGACCCAGTACTTC. This codes for CASSLHPRGETQYF. The full variable domain, completed using reference TRBV5-1 and TRBJ2-5, is KAGVTQTPRYLIKTRGQQVTLSCSPISGHRSVSWYQQTPGQGLQFLFEYFSETQRNKGNFPGRFSGRQFSNSRSEMNVSTLELGDSALYLCASSLHPRGETQYFGPGTRLLVL.

The chain is built from TRBV27 and TRBJ2-7; 8 nucleotides line up with TRBD1. This CDR3 has 14 amino acids. J lost 7 bases, V lost 3 bases, and 8 bases had no gene match. CDR1 and CDR2 from the germline V gene are MNHEY and SMNVEV (reference sequence). The CDR3 DNA reads TGTGCCAGCAGTTTCTCAGGGGGCGCGGGGGAGCAGTACTTC. Amino acid sequence: CASSFSGGAGEQYF.

This chain connects TRBV6-5 to TRBJ2-7; D remains ambiguous. V was shortened by 0 bases and J by 2 bases, with 11 bases between the two germline ends. The CDR3 is 15 residues long. The V gene's germline CDR1 is MNHEY and CDR2 SVGAGI. The CDR3 DNA sequence: TGTGCCAGCAGTTACTCGAGTTCAGGAACCTACGAGCAGTACTTC. It encodes CASSYSSSGTYEQYF.

V usage is TRBV14 and J usage is TRBJ2-3, with TRBD2 identical over 7 bases. CDR1 SGHDN and CDR2 FVKESK come from the germline V gene. The CDR3 contains 18 residues. V trimming: 0 bases; J trimming: 2 bases; junction bases outside the gene matches: 11. The CDR3 nucleotides read TGTGCCAGCAGCCAAGATGGATTTCGGGGAGGGAACACAGATACGCAGTATTTT. Residues: CASSQDGFRGGNTDTQYF.

This clone showed up just once. The chain is built from TRBV7-3 and TRBJ2-1, with 11 bases identical to TRBD2. The germline CDR1 and CDR2 sequences are SGHTA and FQGTGA. CDR3 length: 15 residues. The V segment lost 4 bases and the J segment 4 bases; nucleotides outside the gene matches: 3. CDR3 sequence reads: CASSSGLAVYNEQFF. In DNA form, the CDR3 reads TGTGCCAGCAGCTCGGGACTAGCGGTGTACAATGAGCAGTTCTTC.

This clone showed up just a few times. This rearrangement joins TRBV27 to TRBJ1-5, with TRBD1 matching 7 bases. This CDR3 region has 13 residues. The V segment lost 8 bases and the J segment 4 bases; nucleotides outside the gene matches: 5. The germline CDR1 and CDR2 sequences are MNHEY and SMNVEV (reference sequence). CDR3 DNA: TGTGCCAGCTCCGGGACAGTAAATCAGCCCCAGCATTTT. Amino acids: CASSGTVNQPQHF.

The V gene is TRBV27, the J gene TRBJ1-4, with a possible D match to TRBD1 (5 bases). The CDR3 consists of 17 residues. V was clipped by 5 bases and J by 4 bases, with 20 bases between them. Germline loops: CDR1 MNHEY, CDR2 SMNVEV (reference sequence). The CDR3 DNA reads TGTGCCAGCAGTCCCGAGACCCCAGGGACTTATAATGAAAAACTGTTTTTT. It is translated as CASSPETPGTYNEKLFF.

The chain is built from TRBV30 and TRBJ2-2, with D unclear. Trimming left V 5 bases short and J 7 bases short, with 5 bases between. The CDR3 sequence is 10 residues long. The V gene's germline CDR1 is GTSNPN and CDR2 SVGIG (reference sequence). CDR3 loop: CAWGVGELFF. CDR3 nucleotides: TGTGCCTGGGGGGTCGGGGAGCTGTTTTTT.

The V call is TRBV27, the J call TRBJ2-1; 9 bases line up with TRBD2. The CDR3 runs to 15 residues. The germline V gene has CDR1 MNHEY and CDR2 SMNVEV (reference sequence). Trimming took 5 bases from V and 8 from J; bases not matched to a gene: 10. The CDR3 sequence is CASSPPAGGLDEQFF. The DNA of the CDR3 is TGTGCCAGCAGTCCCCCGGCGGGAGGGCTGGATGAGCAGTTCTTC.

The chain recombines TRBV13 with TRBJ2-2; weak D call: TRBD1 (6 bases). V was trimmed by 3 bases and J by 6 bases, leaving 17 bases between them. Germline V gene lookup returns CDR1 PRHDT and CDR2 FYEKMQ (reference sequence). The CDR3 is 16 residues long. CDR3 sequence: CASSFTGIVGAGELFF. The CDR3 region has the DNA TGTGCCAGCAGCTTTACAGGGATCGTAGGAGCCGGGGAGCTGTTTTTT.

The rearrangement links TRBV28 to TRBJ1-1, with D perhaps matching TRBD1 (6 bases). The germline V gene has CDR1 MDHEN and CDR2 SYDVKM. The CDR3 consists of 14 residues. V lost 6 bases to trimming and J lost 2 bases, with 13 bases between them. CDR3 coding DNA: TGTGCCAGCAGCCTCGGACAGACCAACACTGAAGCTTTCTTT. Translation: CASSLGQTNTEAFF.

V and J are TRBV19 and TRBJ1-6, with no clear D. Germline V lookup: CDR1 LNHDA, CDR2 SQIVND (reference sequence). The CDR3 length is 14 residues. Trimming took off 6 bases at V and 4 bases at J, with 10 bases between the two ends. The CDR3 DNA follows: TGTGCCAGTAGACCAGTCACGTATAATTCACCCCTCCACTTT. This codes for CASRPVTYNSPLHF.